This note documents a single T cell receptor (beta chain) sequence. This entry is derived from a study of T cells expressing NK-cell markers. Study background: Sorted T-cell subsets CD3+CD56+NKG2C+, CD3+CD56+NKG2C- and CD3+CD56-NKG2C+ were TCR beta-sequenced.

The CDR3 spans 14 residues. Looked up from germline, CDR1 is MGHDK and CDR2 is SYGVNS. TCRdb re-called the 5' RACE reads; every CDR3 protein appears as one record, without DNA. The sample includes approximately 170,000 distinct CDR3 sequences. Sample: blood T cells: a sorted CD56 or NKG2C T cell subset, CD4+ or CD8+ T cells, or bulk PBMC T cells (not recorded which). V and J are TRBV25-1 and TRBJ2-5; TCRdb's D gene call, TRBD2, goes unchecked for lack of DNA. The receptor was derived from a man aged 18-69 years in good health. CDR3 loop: CASGLAGGPETQYF.